This TCR beta chain stems from a study of blood T cell repertoires in COVID-19. About the research overall: Collection of acute and convalescent COVID-19 samples took place in the United States, Italy and Spain.

The data were produced by immunoSEQ multiplex PCR, yet TCRdb's version contains in-frame clones alone and is incomplete. The table lists 70,000 to 100,000 clones, more than 70% of them singletons. The sequenced material came from peripheral blood. The sequence came from an elderly woman with active COVID-19.

The CDR3: CASSLTSGALPYF. As DNA, the CDR3 is TGCGCCAGCAGCTTGACTAGCGGGGCCCTTCCGTACTTC. The V gene is TRBV5-1, the J gene TRBJ2-7, with 10 nucleotides matching TRBD2. The length of the CDR3 is 13 residues. The germline gives CDR1 SGHRS, CDR2 YFSETQ. After removal of 1 base from V and 12 bases from J, the junction contained 7 bases not matched to a gene. Complete variable domain (other parts from reference TRBV5-1 and TRBJ2-7): KAGVTQTPRYLIKTRGQQVTLSCSPISGHRSVSWYQQTPGQGLQFLFEYFSETQRNKGNFPGRFSGRQFSNSRSEMNVSTLELGDSALYLCASSLTSGALPYFGPGTRLTVT.